This passage covers 12 T cell receptor beta chains from one sample sequenced in a study of human T cells and chemical hapten exposure (dated by TCRdb to the early 2020s). Libraries came from RACE. Data came from a NextSeq 500. The public reads were reprocessed in TCRdb via fastp at Q25 and MiXCR, keeping in-frame beta chains. All rows with the same CDR3 protein become a single entry with the most common DNA and genes. This sample is represented by 350,000 to 400,000 distinct CDR3 sequences; over 6% of them were singletons. Together, the top ten hold over 5.5% of the sample. What the time point label conveys for this sample: patch test 2, 6 weeks after DPC sensitization. Taken with the paper, the label for treatment or condition translates to: therapeutic diphenylcyclopropenone sensitization with weekly scalp DPC. Material: whole blood, obtained in connection with sensitization to the hapten diphenylcyclopropenone (DPC). The source is a woman aged 18 to 35 with alopecia areata. Some clones in this sample may be carry-over from other donors' samples.

The sample holds a few counts of this clonotype. This rearrangement joins TRBV29-1 to TRBJ2-5, with D perhaps matching TRBD1 (6 bases). The germline CDR1 and CDR2 sequences are SQVTM and ANQGSEA. V was clipped by 7 bases and J by 0 bases, with 15 bases between them. CDR3 length equals 14 residues. Written as DNA, the CDR3 is TGCAGCGCTCCGACCCAGGGGAACCAAGAGACCCAGTACTTC. Protein sequence: CSAPTQGNQETQYF.

In its sample, this clonotype was seen many times. The genes are TRBV6-4 and TRBJ2-1; TRBD2 matches at 10 bases. The CDR3 sequence is 16 residues long. V lost 6 bases and J lost 9; bases outside the gene matches: 14. The V gene's germline CDR1 is MRHNA and CDR2 SNTAGT. The CDR3 is CASSGLAGDSEGEQFF. DNA for the CDR3: TGTGCCAGCAGCGGTCTAGCGGGGGACTCCGAAGGTGAGCAGTTCTTC.

This chain joins TRBV3-1 and TRBJ2-3; D is possibly TRBD2 (5 bases). The germline gives CDR1 LGHDT, CDR2 YNNKEL (reference sequence). Trimming removed 2 bases from V and 0 bases from J, with 12 bases in between. This CDR3 has 16 amino acids. The CDR3: CASSQIPGSSTDTQYF. Written as DNA, the CDR3 is TGTGCCAGCAGCCAAATACCGGGATCAAGCACAGATACGCAGTATTTT.

This clonotype has at least ten counts. This rearrangement joins TRBV7-2 to TRBJ2-3; 12 positions agree with TRBD2. Germline V gene sequence: CDR1 SGHTA, CDR2 FQGNSA. This CDR3 contains 14 residues. The DNA for the CDR3 is TGTTGTACTAGCGGGGGGCCACAATCAGATACGCAGTATTTT. Residues: CCTSGGPQSDTQYF.

In the case of this clonotype: One junction end does not reproduce the germline sequence, and a read error may be involved. This chain joins TRBV7-2 and TRBJ2-3; D not resolved. CDR3 size: 13 residues. Germline V gives CDR1 SGHTA, CDR2 FQGNSA. The CDR3: CAISLELADTQYF. In nucleotides, the CDR3 is TGTGCCATCAGCTTAGAGCTAGCAGATACGCAGTATTTT.

This clonotype was seen a handful of times. The chain recombines TRBV5-6 with TRBJ2-7; tentatively, D is TRBD1 (6 bases). The CDR3 runs to 15 residues. Germline V gene data show CDR1 as SGHDT and CDR2 as YYEEEE. Between the trimmed V and J ends, which lost 5 bases and 2 bases, there was a span of 17 bases. CDR3 sequence: CASRNGKQGAYEQYF. The CDR3 DNA sequence: TGTGCCAGCAGGAATGGGAAACAGGGAGCCTACGAGCAGTACTTC.

This clonotype was found a few times. This chain links TRBV2 with TRBJ1-2; D might be TRBD1 (5 bases). Trimming cost V 3 bases and J 4 bases, with 9 bases left between them. Germline values: CDR1 SNHLY, CDR2 FYNNEI. The CDR3 runs to 13 residues. In nucleotides, the CDR3 is TGTGCCAGCAGTGACGGGGGGATCTATGGCTACACCTTC. Residues: CASSDGGIYGYTF.

Ten or more counts support this clonotype. V usage is TRBV7-2 and J usage is TRBJ2-3; TRBD2 matches 9 bases. This CDR3 region has 16 residues. From germline, CDR1 is SGHTA and CDR2 FQGNSA. V gave up 1 base and J gave up 5 bases; unmatched junction bases: 7. The CDR3 nucleotides read TGTGCCAGCAGCTTAGTTGCTAGCGGGGTCGGAGATACGCAGTATTTT. Protein: CASSLVASGVGDTQYF.

The chain carries TRBV6-1 and TRBJ1-2, with D perhaps matching TRBD1 (5 bases). The V end was cut by 7 bases, the J end by 9 bases, with 15 bases between. The CDR3 spans 12 residues. Per the germline V gene, CDR1 is MNHNS and CDR2 is SASEGT. CDR3 nucleotide sequence: TGTGCCAGCATATCAGGGACGGAGCGCTACACCTTC. Encoded protein: CASISGTERYTF.

This chain links TRBV4-2 with TRBJ2-1, with D perhaps TRBD2 (8 bases). Between the trimmed V and J ends, which lost 5 bases and 8 bases, there was a span of 19 bases. The CDR3 is 15 amino acids. Germline V gives CDR1 LGHNA, CDR2 YNFKEQ. The CDR3 DNA is TGTGCCAGCAGCGAGGGACTAGAGGGGGCATATGAGCAGTTCTTC. Its translation is CASSEGLEGAYEQFF.

The table lists this clonotype with many counts. V and J are TRBV18 and TRBJ1-1; the D gene is possibly TRBD1 (6 bases). Between the trimmed V and J ends, which lost 4 bases and 0 bases, there was a span of 9 bases. There are 14 residues in the CDR3. The V gene's germline CDR1 is KGHSH and CDR2 LQKENI. In nucleotides, the CDR3 is TGTGCCAGCTCACGACAGGATATGAACACTGAAGCTTTCTTT. This translates into CASSRQDMNTEAFF.

This clonotype has ten or more counts. V gene TRBV9 combines with J gene TRBJ2-5; D is ambiguous. The germline V gene has CDR1 SGDLS and CDR2 YYNGEE. The CDR3 is 15 residues long. V shed 4 bases and J shed 3 bases, with 16 bases lying between them. The CDR3 coding sequence is TGTGCCAGCAGCCCGAATTTAGACACGAAAGAGACCCAGTACTTC. This translates into CASSPNLDTKETQYF.